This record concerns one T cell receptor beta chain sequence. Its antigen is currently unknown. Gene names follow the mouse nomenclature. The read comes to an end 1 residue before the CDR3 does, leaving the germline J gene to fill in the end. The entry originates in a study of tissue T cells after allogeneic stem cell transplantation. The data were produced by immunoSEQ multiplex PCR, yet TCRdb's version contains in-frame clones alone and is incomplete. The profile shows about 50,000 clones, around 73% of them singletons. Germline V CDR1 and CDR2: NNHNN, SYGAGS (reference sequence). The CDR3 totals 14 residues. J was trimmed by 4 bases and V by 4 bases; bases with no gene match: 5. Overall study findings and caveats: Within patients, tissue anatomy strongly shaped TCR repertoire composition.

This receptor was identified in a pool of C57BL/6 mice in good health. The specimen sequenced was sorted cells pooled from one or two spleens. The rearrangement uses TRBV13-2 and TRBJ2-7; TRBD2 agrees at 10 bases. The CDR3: CASGLTGGVYEQYF. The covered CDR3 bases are TGTGCCAGCGGTCTCACTGGGGGGGTTTATGAACAGTAC.